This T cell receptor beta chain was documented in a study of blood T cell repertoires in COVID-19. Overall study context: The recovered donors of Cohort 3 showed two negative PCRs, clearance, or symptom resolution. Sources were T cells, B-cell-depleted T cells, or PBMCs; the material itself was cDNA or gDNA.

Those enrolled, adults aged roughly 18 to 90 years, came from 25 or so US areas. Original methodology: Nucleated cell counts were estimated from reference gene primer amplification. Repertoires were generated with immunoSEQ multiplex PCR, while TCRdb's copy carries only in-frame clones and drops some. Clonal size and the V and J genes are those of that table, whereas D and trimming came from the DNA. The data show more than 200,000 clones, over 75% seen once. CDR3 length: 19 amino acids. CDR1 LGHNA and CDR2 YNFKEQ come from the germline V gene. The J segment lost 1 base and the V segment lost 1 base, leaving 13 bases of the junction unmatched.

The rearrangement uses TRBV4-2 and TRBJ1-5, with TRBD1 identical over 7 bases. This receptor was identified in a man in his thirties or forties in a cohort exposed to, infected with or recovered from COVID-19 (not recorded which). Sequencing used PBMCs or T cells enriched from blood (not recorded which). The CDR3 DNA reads TGTGCCAGCAGCCAAGGGGCGACAGGGTTGAGAGAGAGCAATCAGCCCCAGCATTTT. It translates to CASSQGATGLRESNQPQHF.